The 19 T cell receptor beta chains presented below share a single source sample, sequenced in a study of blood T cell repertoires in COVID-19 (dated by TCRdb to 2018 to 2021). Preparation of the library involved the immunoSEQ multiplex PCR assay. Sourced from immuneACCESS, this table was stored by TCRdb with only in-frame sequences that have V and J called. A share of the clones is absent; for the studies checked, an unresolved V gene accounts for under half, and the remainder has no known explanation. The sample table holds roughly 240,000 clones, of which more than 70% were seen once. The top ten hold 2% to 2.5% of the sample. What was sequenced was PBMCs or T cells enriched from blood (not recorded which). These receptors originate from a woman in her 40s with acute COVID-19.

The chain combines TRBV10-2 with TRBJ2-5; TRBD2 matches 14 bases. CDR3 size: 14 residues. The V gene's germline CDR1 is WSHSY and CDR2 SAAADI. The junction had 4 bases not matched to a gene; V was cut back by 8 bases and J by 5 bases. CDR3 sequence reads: CASHGLAGGETQYF. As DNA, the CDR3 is TGCGCCAGCCATGGACTAGCGGGAGGTGAGACCCAGTACTTC.

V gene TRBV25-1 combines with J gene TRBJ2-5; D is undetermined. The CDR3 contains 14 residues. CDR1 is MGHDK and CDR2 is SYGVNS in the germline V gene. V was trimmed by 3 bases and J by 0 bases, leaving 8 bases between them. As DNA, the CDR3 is TGTGCCAGCAGTGAGACAAAGTACCAAGAGACCCAGTACTTC. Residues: CASSETKYQETQYF. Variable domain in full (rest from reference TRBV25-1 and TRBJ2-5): EADIYQTPRYLVIGTGKKITLECSQTMGHDKMYWYQQDPGMELHLIHYSYGVNSTEKGDLSSESTVSRIRTEHFPLTLESARPSHTSQYLCASSETKYQETQYFGPGTRLLVL.

This CDR3 reads CASGLAGNEQFF. In DNA form, the CDR3 reads TGTGCCAGCGGGCTAGCTGGCAATGAGCAGTTCTTC. This chain joins TRBV12-3 or TRBV12-4 and TRBJ2-1; a possible D gene is TRBD2 (5 bases). V was shortened by 8 bases and J by 6 bases, with 11 bases between the two germline ends. The CDR3 runs to 12 residues.

The CDR3, as DNA: TGTGCCAGCAGCTTAGGTTACAGGGTAGGCGGCTACACCTTC. Translated, it gives CASSLGYRVGGYTF. The chain is built from TRBV7-2 and TRBJ1-2, with D tentatively TRBD1 (6 bases). The germline V and J ends were trimmed by 1 base and 8 bases, with 14 bases remaining between them. Germline V gives CDR1 SGHTA, CDR2 FQGNSA. This CDR3 contains 14 residues.

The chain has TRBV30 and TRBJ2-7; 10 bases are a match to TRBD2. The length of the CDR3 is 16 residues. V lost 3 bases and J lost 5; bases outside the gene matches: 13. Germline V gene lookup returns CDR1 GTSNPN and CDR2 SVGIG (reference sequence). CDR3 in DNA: TGTGCCTGGAGGGCTAGCGGGGGCCGCCTGGGCCACGAGCAGTACTTC. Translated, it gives CAWRASGGRLGHEQYF.

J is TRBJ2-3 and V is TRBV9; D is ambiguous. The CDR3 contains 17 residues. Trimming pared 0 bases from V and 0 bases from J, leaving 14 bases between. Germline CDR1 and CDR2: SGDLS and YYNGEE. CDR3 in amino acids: CASSVVPQSSSTDTQYF. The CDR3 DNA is TGTGCCAGCAGCGTAGTTCCACAGAGTAGTAGCACAGATACGCAGTATTTT.

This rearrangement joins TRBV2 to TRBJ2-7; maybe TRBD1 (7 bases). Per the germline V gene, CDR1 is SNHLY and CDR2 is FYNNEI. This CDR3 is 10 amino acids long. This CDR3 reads CVRQGGEQYF. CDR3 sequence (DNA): TGTGTCCGGCAGGGGGGCGAGCAGTACTTC.

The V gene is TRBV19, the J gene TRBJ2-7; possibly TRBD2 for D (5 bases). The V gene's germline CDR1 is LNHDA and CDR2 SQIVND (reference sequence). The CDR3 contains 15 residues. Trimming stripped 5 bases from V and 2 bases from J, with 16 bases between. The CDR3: CASSRGGSRTYEQYF. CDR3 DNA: TGTGCCAGTAGTCGAGGAGGTTCGAGAACCTACGAGCAGTACTTC.

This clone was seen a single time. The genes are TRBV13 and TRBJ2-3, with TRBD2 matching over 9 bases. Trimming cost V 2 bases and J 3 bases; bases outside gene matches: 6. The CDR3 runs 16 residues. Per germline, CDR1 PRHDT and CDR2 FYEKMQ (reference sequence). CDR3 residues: CASSLWSGLATDTQYF. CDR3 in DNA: TGTGCCAGCAGCTTATGGTCGGGACTAGCAACAGATACGCAGTATTTT.

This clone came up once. CDR3 in DNA: TGTGCCAGCAGCCTTTACGACAGCCAAGTAACTGGAAACACCATATATTTT. Protein sequence: CASSLYDSQVTGNTIYF. The V and J genes are TRBV9 and TRBJ1-3, with TRBD1 as a possible D gene (5 bases). Trimming took off 4 bases at V and 2 bases at J, with 19 bases between the two ends. The CDR3 runs 17 residues. Germline-derived CDR1 and CDR2 are SGDLS and YYNGEE.

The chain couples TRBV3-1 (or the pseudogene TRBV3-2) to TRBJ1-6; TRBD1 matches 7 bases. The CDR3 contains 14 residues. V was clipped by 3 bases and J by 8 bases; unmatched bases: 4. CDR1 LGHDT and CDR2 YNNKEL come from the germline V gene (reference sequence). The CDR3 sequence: CASSQTGCDSPLHF. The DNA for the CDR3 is TGTGCCAGCAGCCAGACAGGGTGCGATTCACCCCTCCACTTT.

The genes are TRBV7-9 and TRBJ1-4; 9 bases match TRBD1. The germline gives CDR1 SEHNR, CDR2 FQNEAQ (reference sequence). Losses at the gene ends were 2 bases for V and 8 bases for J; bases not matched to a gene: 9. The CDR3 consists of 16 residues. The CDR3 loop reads CASSLPLTGGGEKLFF. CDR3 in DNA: TGTGCCAGCAGCTTACCCCTGACAGGGGGAGGCGAAAAACTGTTTTTT.

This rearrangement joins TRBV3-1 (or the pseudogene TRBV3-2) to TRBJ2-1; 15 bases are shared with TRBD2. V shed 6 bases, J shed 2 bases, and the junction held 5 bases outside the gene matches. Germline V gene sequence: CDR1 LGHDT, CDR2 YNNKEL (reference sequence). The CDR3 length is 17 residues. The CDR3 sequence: CASRGGLAGGTYNEQFF. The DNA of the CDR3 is TGTGCCAGCAGGGGCGGACTAGCGGGAGGGACCTACAATGAGCAGTTCTTC.

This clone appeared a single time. CDR3 sequence (DNA): TGTGCCACCAGTGACGGGGACTTCTATGGCTACACCTTC. Protein product: CATSDGDFYGYTF. V and J are TRBV24-1 and TRBJ1-2, with D possibly being TRBD1 (5 bases). Trimming took off 4 bases at V and 4 bases at J, with 9 bases between the two ends. CDR1 and CDR2 (germline): KGHDR, SFDVKD. This CDR3 region has 13 residues.

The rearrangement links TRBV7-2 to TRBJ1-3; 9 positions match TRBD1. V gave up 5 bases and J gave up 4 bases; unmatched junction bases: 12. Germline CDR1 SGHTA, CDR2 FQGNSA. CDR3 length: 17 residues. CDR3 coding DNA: TGTGCCAGCAGCCCCCGACCGGGACAGGGAGGAGGAAACACCATATATTTT. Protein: CASSPRPGQGGGNTIYF.

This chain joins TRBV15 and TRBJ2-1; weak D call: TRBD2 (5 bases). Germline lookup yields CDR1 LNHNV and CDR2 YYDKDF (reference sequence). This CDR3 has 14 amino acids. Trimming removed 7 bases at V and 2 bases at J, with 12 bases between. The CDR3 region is CATTEADTYNEQFF. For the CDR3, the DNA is TGTGCCACCACAGAAGCGGATACCTACAATGAGCAGTTCTTC.

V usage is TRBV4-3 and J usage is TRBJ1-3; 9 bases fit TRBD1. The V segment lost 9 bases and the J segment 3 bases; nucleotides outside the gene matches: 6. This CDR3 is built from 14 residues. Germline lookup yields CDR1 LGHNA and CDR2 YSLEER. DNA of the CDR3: TGCGCCAGTGGAGACAGGGGGGTTGGAAACACCATATATTTT. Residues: CASGDRGVGNTIYF.

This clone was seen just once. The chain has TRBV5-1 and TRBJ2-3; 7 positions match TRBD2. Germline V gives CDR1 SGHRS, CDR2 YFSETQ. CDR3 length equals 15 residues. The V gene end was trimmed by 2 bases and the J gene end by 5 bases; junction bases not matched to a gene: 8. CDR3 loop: CASSLLSGTVDTQYF. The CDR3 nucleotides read TGCGCCAGCAGCTTACTGAGCGGGACGGTAGATACGCAGTATTTT. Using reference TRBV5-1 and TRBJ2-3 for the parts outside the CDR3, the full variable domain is KAGVTQTPRYLIKTRGQQVTLSCSPISGHRSVSWYQQTPGQGLQFLFEYFSETQRNKGNFPGRFSGRQFSNSRSEMNVSTLELGDSALYLCASSLLSGTVDTQYFGPGTRLTVL.

This CDR3 reads CASGLDREKTQHF. CDR3 nucleotides: TGTGCTAGTGGTTTAGACAGGGAGAAGACCCAGCATTTT. The genes are TRBV12-5 and TRBJ1-5; 7 bases are a match to TRBD1. V lost 3 bases and J lost 11; bases outside the gene matches: 7. This CDR3 spans 13 amino acids. The germline V gene has CDR1 LGHNT and CDR2 FRNRAP. Full variable domain (outside the CDR3, taken from reference TRBV12-5 and TRBJ1-5): DARVTQTPRHKVTEMGQEVTMRCQPILGHNTVFWYRQTMMQGLELLAYFRNRAPLDDSGMPKDRFSAEMPDATLATLKIQPSEPRDSAVYFCASGLDREKTQHFGDGTRLSIL.